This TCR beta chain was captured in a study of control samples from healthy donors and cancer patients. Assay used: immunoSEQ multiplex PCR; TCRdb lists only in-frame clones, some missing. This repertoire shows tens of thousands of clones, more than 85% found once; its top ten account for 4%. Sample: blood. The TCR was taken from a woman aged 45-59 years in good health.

The CDR3: CASSDGRDQPQHF. The CDR3 nucleotides read TGTGCCAGCAGTGACGGGCGGGATCAGCCCCAGCATTTT. V is TRBV6-1 and J is TRBJ1-5, with unresolved D. V shed 3 bases and J shed 5 bases, with 8 bases lying between them. The CDR3 runs to 13 residues. The germline V gene has CDR1 MNHNS and CDR2 SASEGT.